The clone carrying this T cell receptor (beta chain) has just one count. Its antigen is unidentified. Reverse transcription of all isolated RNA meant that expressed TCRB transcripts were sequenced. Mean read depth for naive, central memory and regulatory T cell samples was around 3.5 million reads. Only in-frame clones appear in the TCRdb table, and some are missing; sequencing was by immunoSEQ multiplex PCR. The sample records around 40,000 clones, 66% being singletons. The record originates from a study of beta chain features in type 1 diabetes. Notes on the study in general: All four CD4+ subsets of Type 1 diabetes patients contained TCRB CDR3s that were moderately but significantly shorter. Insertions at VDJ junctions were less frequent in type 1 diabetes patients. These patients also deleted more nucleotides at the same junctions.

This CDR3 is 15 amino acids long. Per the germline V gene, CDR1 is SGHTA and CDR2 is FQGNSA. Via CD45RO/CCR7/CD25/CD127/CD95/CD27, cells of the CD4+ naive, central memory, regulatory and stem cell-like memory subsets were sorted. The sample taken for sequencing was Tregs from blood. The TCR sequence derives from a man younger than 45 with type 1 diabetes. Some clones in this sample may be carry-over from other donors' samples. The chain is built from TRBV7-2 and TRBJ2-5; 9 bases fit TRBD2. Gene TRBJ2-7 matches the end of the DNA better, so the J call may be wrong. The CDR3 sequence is CASSLGTSESYEQYF. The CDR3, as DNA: TGTGCCAGCAGCTTAGGGACTAGCGAGTCCTACGAGCAGTACTTC.